A selection of T cell receptor beta chains follows, all from one sample in a study of CD8+ T cells in alopecia areata. Profiled with immunoSEQ multiplex PCR; TCRdb holds only in-frame clones, not every one. The sample records tens of thousands of clones, roughly 30% being singletons. Material: CD8+ T cells sorted from blood, obtained at week 4, from a patient treated with tofacitinib. Receptors originate from a human donor with alopecia areata. The CDR3 runs from the conserved cysteine through the conserved F or W. Each record gives: V gene, J gene, clone size, D gene, CDR3 DNA, CDR3 protein. D genes are given only for firm matches. Rows give clone size only sometimes, using once, few, many, or a class for an expanded clone.

TRBV30	TRBJ2-7	-	-	TGTGCCTGGAGTGTCCCAGGGAATAGCTACGAGCAGTACTTC	CAWSVPGNSYEQYF
TRBV4-2	TRBJ2-2	-	-	TGTGCCAGCAGCCTGGGACTGGACACCGGGGAGCTGTTTTTT	CASSLGLDTGELFF
TRBV23-1	TRBJ1-5	few	TRBD1	TGCGCCAGCAGACCTAAGGGCCAGGGGGTGTATAGCAATCAGCCCCAGCATTTT	CASRPKGQGVYSNQPQHF
TRBV29-1	TRBJ2-5	-	TRBD2	TGCAGCGTTTTTGGCCTAGCGGATGGGGGGAACCAAGAGACCCAGTACTTC	CSVFGLADGGNQETQYF
TRBV30	TRBJ2-7	few	-	TGTGCCTGGACCCCGGGAGTGCGAGAAAAGCAGTACTTC	CAWTPGVREKQYF
TRBV30	TRBJ2-2	few	-	TGTGCCTCCTCTTCCCGGTTCGGGGAGCTGTTTTTT	CASSSRFGELFF
TRBV11-2	TRBJ2-3	-	-	TGTGCCAGCAGCTTCGACGAACACCCACGAGATACGCAGTATTTT	CASSFDEHPRDTQYF
TRBV30	TRBJ1-1	few	-	TGTGCCTGGAGTGTGGCGTACACTGAAGCTTTCTTT	CAWSVAYTEAFF
TRBV9	TRBJ2-5	few	-	TGTGCCAGCAGCGTAGAGGTGGCGGATCAAGAGACCCAGTACTTC	CASSVEVADQETQYF
TRBV4-3	TRBJ2-2	-	TRBD2	TGCGCCAGCAGCCTACATCTTATTAGCGGGAGGGTCACCGGGGAGCTGTTTTTT	CASSLHLISGRVTGELFF
TRBV29-1	TRBJ1-2	few	TRBD1	TGCAGCGCACCCGGGACAGGGGGTGGCTACACCTTC	CSAPGTGGGYTF
TRBV4-2	TRBJ2-1	-	-	TGTGCCAGCAGCTTCGAGACGCCGACCTACAATGAGCAGTTCTTC	CASSFETPTYNEQFF
TRBV2	TRBJ1-4	-	-	TGTGCCAGCAGTGAGACACTTAATGAAAAACTGTTTTTT	CASSETLNEKLFF
TRBV7-8	TRBJ2-3	few	TRBD2	TGTGCCAGCAGCCCACGACTGGGTAGCGGGCTCACAGATACGCAGTATTTT	CASSPRLGSGLTDTQYF
TRBV28	TRBJ2-7	few	TRBD1	TGTGCCAGCAGTGGATGGACAGGGACCTCCTACGAGCAGTACTTC	CASSGWTGTSYEQYF
TRBV25-1	TRBJ2-6	-	-	TGTGCCAGCAGTGTCTGGGTGGGGGCCAACGTCCTGACTTTC	CASSVWVGANVLTF
TRBV29-1	TRBJ1-2	-	-	TGCAGCGTCCCCAGGGGCTATGGCTACACCTTC	CSVPRGYGYTF
TRBV27	TRBJ2-5	few	-	TGTGCCAGCAGTCCCCGGGGGTCGATGGTAAAGACCCAGTACTTC	CASSPRGSMVKTQYF
TRBV14	TRBJ2-2	-	-	TGTGCCAGCAGCCAAGGAATTAAGGGGGGGCGCACCGGGGAGCTGTTTTTT	CASSQGIKGGRTGELFF
TRBV27	TRBJ2-5	-	TRBD2	TGTGCCAGCAGTCCCGGGACTAGCGGTTACCAAGAGACCCAGTACTTC	CASSPGTSGYQETQYF
TRBV6-5	TRBJ1-1	-	TRBD1	TGTGCCAGCAGGGGGACAGTCTTGAACACTGAAGCTTTCTTT	CASRGTVLNTEAFF
TRBV5-1	TRBJ2-1	-	-	TGCGCCAGCAGCCGCGTAGGGATCAACAATGAGCAGTTCTTC	CASSRVGINNEQFF
TRBV30	TRBJ2-1	-	TRBD2	TGTGCCTGGAGGACTAGCGGGAGTGACAATGAGCAGTTCTTC	CAWRTSGSDNEQFF
TRBV7-2	TRBJ2-7	-	-	TGTGCCAGCAGCTTCGGCGGGCCCTCCTACGAGCAGTACTTC	CASSFGGPSYEQYF
TRBV5-1	TRBJ2-1	-	TRBD2	TGCGCCAGCACTCTCACTAGCGGGAGTGGCAATGAGCAGTTCTTC	CASTLTSGSGNEQFF